The text below deals with one T cell receptor (beta chain). These data originate in a study of CD8 T cells in Susac syndrome. After extraction with the RNeasy kit, about 0.5 to 1 ug of the RNA was reverse transcribed using random hexamers. TCRdb recomputed calls from the immunoSEQ multiplex PCR reads with MiXCR, one row per CDR3 protein. The sample comprises around 130,000 distinct CDR3 sequences, approximately 89% of which are singletons, and approximately 0.24% rests with the top ten. The CDR3 consists of 15 residues. Deletions cut 0 bases from V and 4 bases from J, with 10 bases between. Germline lookup yields CDR1 LGHNA and CDR2 YNFKEQ.

The chain uses TRBV4-2 and TRBJ1-5; D possibly corresponds to TRBD1 (5 bases). The clonotype originates from a human donor with multiple sclerosis. Sequencing input: CD8+ T cells from PBMCs. The CDR3 coding sequence is TGTGCCAGCAGCCAAGATTACGCAGGGAATCAGCCCCAGCATTTT. Its protein product is CASSQDYAGNQPQHF.